These 12 T cell receptor beta chains originate from one sample sequenced in a study of cytomegalovirus exposure and HLA in healthy donors. PCR primers comprised 60 Vbeta and 13 Jbeta primers. Clones were sequenced by immunoSEQ multiplex PCR, and TCRdb holds only the in-frame ones, with some missing. Found here are 130,000 or so clones, around 70% of them singletons; the top ten hold more than 2%. Specimen: PBMCs. The receptors originated from a woman aged 35 to 49 in good health and CMV-seropositive.

The chain employs TRBV18 and TRBJ2-7; D remains ambiguous. Trimming shortened V by 4 bases and J by 5 bases, and 15 bases separated the two germline ends. This CDR3 spans 14 amino acids. Germline V lookup: CDR1 KGHSH, CDR2 LQKENI. CDR3 in amino acids: CASSLLPPPDEQYF. CDR3 DNA: TGTGCCAGCTCACTTTTACCTCCTCCAGACGAGCAGTACTTC. Drawing the rest from reference TRBV18 and TRBJ2-7, the complete variable domain is NAGVMQNPRHLVRRRGQEARLRCSPMKGHSHVYWYRQLPEEGLKFMVYLQKENIIDESGMPKERFSAEFPKEGPSILRIQQVVRGDSAAYFCASSLLPPPDEQYFGPGTRLTVT.

The CDR3 coding sequence is TGTGCCAGCTCACAGGGGGAGAACACTGAAGCTTTCTTT. Residues: CASSQGENTEAFF. The V call is TRBV18, the J call TRBJ1-1; D is possibly TRBD1 (6 bases). The V end was cut by 4 bases, the J end by 1 base, with 7 bases between. The length of the CDR3 is 13 residues. Germline CDR1 KGHSH, CDR2 LQKENI. Complete variable domain (other parts from reference TRBV18 and TRBJ1-1): NAGVMQNPRHLVRRRGQEARLRCSPMKGHSHVYWYRQLPEEGLKFMVYLQKENIIDESGMPKERFSAEFPKEGPSILRIQQVVRGDSAAYFCASSQGENTEAFFGQGTRLTVV.

The V and J genes are TRBV19 and TRBJ1-1, with TRBD1 as a possible D gene (5 bases). The V end lost 3 bases, the J end lost 4 bases, and 18 bases lay between the germline ends. Germline loops: CDR1 LNHDA, CDR2 SQIVND (reference sequence). The CDR3 consists of 16 residues. The CDR3 region has the DNA TGTGCCAGTAGTATTGGTCTCGGGGGTCGAACCACTGAAGCTTTCTTT. Amino acids: CASSIGLGGRTTEAFF.

This sequence joins TRBV7-2 and TRBJ1-5; possibly TRBD1 for D (6 bases). This CDR3 has 16 residues. V lost 2 bases and J lost 6, with 17 bases in between. CDR1 and CDR2 (germline): SGHTA, FQGNSA. In nucleotides, the CDR3 is TGTGCCAGCAGCTTATTTGGGACCCAAGGGGGTCAGCCCCAGCATTTT. Its protein is CASSLFGTQGGQPQHF.

This clone came up a few times. The CDR3: CSAGIDREQYF. As DNA, the CDR3 is TGCAGTGCTGGGATAGACAGGGAGCAGTACTTC. The chain joins TRBV20-1 to TRBJ2-7, with D tentatively TRBD1 (6 bases). The CDR3 length is 11 residues. Trimming cost V 5 bases and J 7 bases, with 12 bases left between them. Looked up from germline, CDR1 is DFQATT and CDR2 is SNEGSKA (reference sequence).

This rearrangement joins TRBV5-1 to TRBJ1-4; TRBD1 matches at 8 bases. Germline V gives CDR1 SGHRS, CDR2 YFSETQ. The CDR3 totals 18 residues. V lost 0 bases to trimming and J lost 0 bases; unmatched junction nucleotides: 7. The CDR3 protein is CASSLGRDRTTTNEKLFF. The CDR3 nucleotides are TGCGCCAGCAGCTTGGGCCGGGACAGGACCACAACTAATGAAAAACTGTTTTTT.

This sequence joins TRBV14 and TRBJ2-2; D might be TRBD2 (6 bases). Germline V lookup: CDR1 SGHDN, CDR2 FVKESK. Trimming shortened V by 0 bases and J by 4 bases, and 12 bases separated the two germline ends. The CDR3 extends over 16 amino acids. CDR3 sequence: CASSQDGRSVTGELFF. CDR3 bases: TGTGCCAGCAGCCAAGATGGGAGGTCGGTCACCGGGGAGCTGTTTTTT.

V usage is TRBV4-1 and J usage is TRBJ2-7, with D possibly being TRBD1 (5 bases). Trimming took 5 bases from V and 7 from J, leaving 18 bases between them. This CDR3 spans 14 amino acids. The germline gives CDR1 MGHRA, CDR2 YSYEKL. CDR3 residues: CASSVKDTSMEQYF. The CDR3 DNA sequence: TGCGCCAGCAGCGTAAAGGACACATCGATGGAGCAGTACTTC.

The chain has TRBV19 and TRBJ2-7, with TRBD2 identical over 8 bases. There are 22 residues in the CDR3. From germline, CDR1 is LNHDA and CDR2 SQIVND (reference sequence). The V segment lost 5 bases and the J segment 3 bases; nucleotides outside the gene matches: 30. CDR3: CASSRLSSFKLAVSSYGYEQYF. CDR3 DNA sequence: TGTGCCAGTAGTCGTCTCTCATCCTTCAAACTAGCGGTATCGTCTTACGGCTACGAGCAGTACTTC.

This rearrangement joins TRBV30 to TRBJ1-1; 8 positions agree with TRBD1. The germline V gene encodes CDR1 GTSNPN and CDR2 SVGIG (reference sequence). The CDR3 contains 14 residues. V was pared by 8 bases and J by 5 bases, with 13 bases of the junction left unmatched. CDR3 in amino acids: CAGMDTGGWTEAFF. The CDR3 nucleotides read TGTGCCGGAATGGACACAGGGGGGTGGACTGAAGCTTTCTTT. The variable domain in full, completed from reference TRBV30 and TRBJ1-1, reads SQTIHQWPATLVQPVGSPLSLECTVEGTSNPNLYWYRQAAGRGLQLLFYSVGIGQISSEVPQNLSASRPQDRQFILSSKKLLLSDSGFYLCAGMDTGGWTEAFFGQGTRLTVV.

The chain has TRBV19 and TRBJ1-1, with D tentatively TRBD1 (6 bases). Deletions cut 6 bases from V and 1 base from J, with 12 bases between. The CDR3 length is 14 residues. CDR1 is LNHDA and CDR2 is SQIVND in the germline V gene (reference sequence). Written as DNA, the CDR3 is TGTGCCAGTAGATCAGGGGACAAGAACACTGAAGCTTTCTTT. As protein: CASRSGDKNTEAFF. Complete variable domain (other parts from reference TRBV19 and TRBJ1-1): DGGITQSPKYLFRKEGQNVTLSCEQNLNHDAMYWYRQDPGQGLRLIYYSQIVNDFQKGDIAEGYSVSREKKESFPLTVTSAQKNPTAFYLCASRSGDKNTEAFFGQGTRLTVV.

This clone has just a few counts. The rearrangement joins TRBV28 to TRBJ1-6, with D possibly matching TRBD1 (6 bases). CDR1 and CDR2 from the germline V gene are MDHEN and SYDVKM. This CDR3 has 15 amino acids. The V end lost 6 bases, the J end lost 5 bases, and 14 bases lay between the germline ends. Here the CDR3 DNA reads TGTGCCAGCAGCGGACAGCTAGATAATAATTCACCCCTCCACTTT. This sequence encodes CASSGQLDNNSPLHF.